Below are 8 T cell receptor beta chains sequenced from a single sample in a study of T-cell reconstitution after alpha-beta-depleted transplantation in children. A library of TCRbeta sequences, prepared with unique molecular identifiers, was generated. Each CDR3 protein is one row after TCRdb ran MiXCR on the PCR reads. This table holds about 980,000 distinct CDR3 sequences, less than 30% found once. The sequencing here drew on PBMCs, mostly from graft donor cells, taken 360 days after TCRalphabeta/CD19-depleted stem cell transplant. The source is a boy under two years old who had a stem cell transplant for SCID, so the T cells may come from the graft donor.

This clonotype was seen more than once but under ten times. The chain carries TRBV6-2 or TRBV6-3 and TRBJ1-1; 9 nucleotides align to TRBD1. CDR1 MNHEY and CDR2 SVGEGT come from the germline V gene. The CDR3 loop spans 15 amino acids. The trim removed 4 bases at V and 4 bases at J, leaving 7 bases unmatched. CDR3 in amino acids: CASSSPGTGITEAFF. CDR3 sequence (DNA): TGTGCCAGCAGTTCCCCCGGGACAGGGATCACTGAAGCTTTCTTT.

This clonotype turned up a few times. V is TRBV7-8 and J is TRBJ2-7; D possibly corresponds to TRBD2 (6 bases). Trimming stripped 4 bases from V and 3 bases from J, with 13 bases between. The germline gives CDR1 SGHVS, CDR2 FQNEAQ. CDR3 length: 14 amino acids. The CDR3 DNA reads TGTGCCAGCAGCTGGGGAGGCGAGGACTACGAGCAGTACTTC. It is translated as CASSWGGEDYEQYF. Filled out from reference TRBV7-8 and TRBJ2-7, the complete variable domain reads GAGVSQSPRYKVAKRGQDVALRCDPISGHVSLFWYQQALGQGPEFLTYFQNEAQLDKSGLPSDRFFAERPEGSVSTLKIQRTQQEDSAVYLCASSWGGEDYEQYFGPGTRLTVT.

The chain links TRBV4-1 to TRBJ2-3; TRBD2 aligns across 11 bases. J was trimmed by 2 bases and V by 4 bases; bases with no gene match: 8. The CDR3 covers 17 residues. Looked up from germline, CDR1 is MGHRA and CDR2 is YSYEKL. The DNA for the CDR3 is TGCGCCAGCAGCCGTTATACTAGCGGGGGTGTCACAGATACGCAGTATTTT. It codes for CASSRYTSGGVTDTQYF.

This sequence joins TRBV7-9 and TRBJ2-7; D may match TRBD1 or TRBD2 (5 bases each). Trimming removed 5 bases at V and 2 bases at J, with 13 bases between. Germline CDR1 and CDR2: SEHNR and FQNEAQ (reference sequence). This CDR3 is built from 14 residues. The CDR3 region has the DNA TGTGCCAGCAGCCCAGGGACCCCGACCTACGAGCAGTACTTC. The encoded protein is CASSPGTPTYEQYF.

This clonotype showed up just a few times. This rearrangement joins TRBV7-2 to TRBJ2-5; D is perhaps TRBD1 or TRBD2 (5 bases each). Looked up from germline, CDR1 is SGHTA and CDR2 is FQGNSA. The V and J ends lost 2 bases and 7 bases respectively, with 17 bases between them. This CDR3 has 15 amino acids. The CDR3 protein is CASSLKGTAVGTQYF. The CDR3 nucleotides read TGTGCCAGCAGCTTAAAAGGGACGGCCGTGGGGACCCAGTACTTC.

This clonotype was detected a few times. The rearrangement joins TRBV15 to TRBJ2-1, with TRBD2 matching 8 bases. CDR1 is LNHNV, CDR2 YYDKDF, per germline (reference sequence). This CDR3 comprises 13 residues. The junction had 1 base not matched to a gene; V was cut back by 1 base and J by 8 bases. In DNA form, the CDR3 reads TGTGCCACCAGCAGAGGAGCGGGGGATGAGCAGTTCTTC. Translating it yields CATSRGAGDEQFF.

V and J are TRBV4-1 and TRBJ1-5; 10 nucleotides match TRBD1. The CDR3 consists of 15 residues. Germline trimming cut 5 bases from V and 7 bases from J; bases unmatched to any gene: 8. Germline lookup yields CDR1 MGHRA and CDR2 YSYEKL. The CDR3 nucleotides read TGCGCCAGCAGCTTGGAGGGACAGGGGTACCAGCCCCAGCATTTT. Translation: CASSLEGQGYQPQHF.

The V and J genes are TRBV7-2 and TRBJ1-2; D unresolved. The CDR3 is made up of 15 amino acids. V was trimmed by 0 bases and J by 5 bases, leaving 13 bases between them. Germline-derived CDR1 and CDR2 are SGHTA and FQGNSA. CDR3 residues: CASSLASQNLYGYTF. CDR3 coding DNA: TGTGCCAGCAGCTTAGCGTCGCAGAACTTGTATGGCTACACCTTC.